This T cell receptor (beta chain) is drawn from a study of T cell changes during pregnancy in multiple sclerosis. Sequencing used immunoSEQ multiplex PCR; TCRdb keeps in-frame clones, though not all of them. The sample shows about 97,000 clones, over 75% of them seen only once. The table lists this clone with a few counts. V was pared by 8 bases and J by 1 base, with 11 bases between. The CDR3 is 13 residues long. In germline, CDR1 is WNHNN, CDR2 SYGVQD (reference sequence). The TCR comes from a female donor in good health, enrolled as a control in a pregnancy study. The specimen was peripheral blood, collected in the second trimester of pregnancy. The V gene is TRBV10-1, the J gene TRBJ1-1; TRBD1 is a possible D gene (6 bases). In DNA form, the CDR3 reads TGCGCCAGCGTAGGGGGAAGGAACACTGAAGCTTTCTTT. Amino acid sequence: CASVGGRNTEAFF.